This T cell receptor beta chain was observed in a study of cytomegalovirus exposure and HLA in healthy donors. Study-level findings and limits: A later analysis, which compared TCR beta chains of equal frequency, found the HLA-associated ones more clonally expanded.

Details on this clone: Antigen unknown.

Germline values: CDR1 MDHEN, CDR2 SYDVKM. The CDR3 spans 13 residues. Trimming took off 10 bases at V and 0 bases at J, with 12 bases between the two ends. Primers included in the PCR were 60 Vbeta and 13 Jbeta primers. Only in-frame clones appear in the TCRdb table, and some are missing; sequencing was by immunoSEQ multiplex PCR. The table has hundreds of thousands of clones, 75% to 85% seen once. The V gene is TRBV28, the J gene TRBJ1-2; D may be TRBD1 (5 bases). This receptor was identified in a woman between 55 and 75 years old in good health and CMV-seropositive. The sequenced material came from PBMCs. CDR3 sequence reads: CAIRQNANYGYTF. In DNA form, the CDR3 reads TGTGCCATAAGACAGAATGCTAACTATGGCTACACCTTC.